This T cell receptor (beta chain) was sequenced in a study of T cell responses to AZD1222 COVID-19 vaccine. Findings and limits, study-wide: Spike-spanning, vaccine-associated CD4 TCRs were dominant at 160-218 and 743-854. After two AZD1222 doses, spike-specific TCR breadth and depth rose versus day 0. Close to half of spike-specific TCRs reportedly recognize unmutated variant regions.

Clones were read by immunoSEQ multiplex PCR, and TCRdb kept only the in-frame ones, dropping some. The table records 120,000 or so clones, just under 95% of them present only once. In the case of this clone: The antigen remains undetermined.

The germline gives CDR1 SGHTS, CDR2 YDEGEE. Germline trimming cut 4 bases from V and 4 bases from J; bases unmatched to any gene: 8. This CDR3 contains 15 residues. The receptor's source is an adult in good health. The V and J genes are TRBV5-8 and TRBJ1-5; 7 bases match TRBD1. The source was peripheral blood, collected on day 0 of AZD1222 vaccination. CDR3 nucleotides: TGTGCCAGCAGCAGACCCGGGACAGAGAATCAGCCCCAGCATTTT. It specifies CASSRPGTENQPQHF.